This T cell receptor (beta chain) was observed in a study of shared clonotypes between healthy human individuals. The wider study: CD8 memory received one plate per donor, CD8 naive two, CD4 memory three and CD4 naive three.

Comments on this clone: Its antigen is not identified.

Naivety among CD8 cells was defined by CD45RO negativity and positive CCR7 selection, thereby excluding terminally differentiated effector memory CD45RA+ cells. An even split of each subset's genomic DNA across several immunoSEQ plates was performed. Sorted subsets were amplified in replicate PCRs using around 0.2 ug DNA, approximately 30,000 T cell genomes. Profiled with immunoSEQ multiplex PCR; TCRdb holds only in-frame clones, not every one. The data contain some 2,000,000 clones, 85% to 95% of them seen just once; the ten biggest clones take up more than 0.95%. General study results and limits: Richness estimates generally favored naive over memory subsets.

Sequenced material: naive CD8+ T cells sorted from blood. This receptor was identified in a man between 18 and 29 years old in good health.

The CDR3 DNA follows: TGTGCCTACCGACTAGCGGGTCAAGAGACCCAGTACTTC. Protein sequence: CAYRLAGQETQYF. The V call is TRBV15, the J call TRBJ2-5; TRBD2 matches at 10 bases. The CDR3 has 13 residues. Trimming at V came to 11 bases and at J to 2 bases, leaving 5 bases not matched to a gene. Germline CDR1 and CDR2: LNHNV and YYDKDF (reference sequence).